This TCR beta chain was retrieved from a study of T cell responses to AZD1222 COVID-19 vaccine. Study outcomes and limitations: Seropositivity was recorded at baseline in only 6 or 7 AZD1222 recipients. Females outnumbered males among donors, who were mostly white British; clonal diversity was possibly underestimated. Nearly half of spike-specific TCRs reportedly target variant regions that are unmutated in the B.1.351 and B.1.1.7 variants.

Repertoires were generated with immunoSEQ multiplex PCR, while TCRdb's copy carries only in-frame clones and drops some. The sample lists roughly 150,000 clones, approximately 90% occurring once. V was pared by 4 bases and J by 7 bases, with 20 bases between. The CDR3 contains 16 residues. The germline V gene encodes CDR1 SGHNT and CDR2 YYREEE (reference sequence). Points on this clone: Its antigen is currently unknown.

The chain is built from TRBV5-4 and TRBJ1-4; a possible D gene is TRBD1 (5 bases). This receptor was taken from an adult in good health. This material consisted of peripheral blood, taken on day 0 of AZD1222 vaccination. The CDR3 DNA follows: TGTGCCAGCAGCGGGCGGGGCCCGGGGACGGGTGAAAAACTGTTTTTT. Protein: CASSGRGPGTGEKLFF.